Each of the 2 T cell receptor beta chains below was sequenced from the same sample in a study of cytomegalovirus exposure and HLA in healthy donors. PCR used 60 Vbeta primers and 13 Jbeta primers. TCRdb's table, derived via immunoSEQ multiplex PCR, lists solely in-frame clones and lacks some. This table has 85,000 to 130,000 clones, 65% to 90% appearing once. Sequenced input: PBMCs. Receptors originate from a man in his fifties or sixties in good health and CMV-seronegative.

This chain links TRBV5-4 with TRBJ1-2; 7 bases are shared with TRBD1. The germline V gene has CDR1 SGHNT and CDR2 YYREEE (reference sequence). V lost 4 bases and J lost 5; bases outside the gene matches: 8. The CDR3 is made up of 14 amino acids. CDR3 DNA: TGTGCCAGCAGCGTCGACAGGGATGGATATGGCTACACCTTC. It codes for CASSVDRDGYGYTF.

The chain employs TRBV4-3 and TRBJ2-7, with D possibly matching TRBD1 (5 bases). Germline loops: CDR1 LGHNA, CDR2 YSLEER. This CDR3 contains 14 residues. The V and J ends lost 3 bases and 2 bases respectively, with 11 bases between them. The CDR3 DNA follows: TGCGCCAGCAGCCAGACGGTGGGGCCCTACGAGCAGTACTTC. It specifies CASSQTVGPYEQYF.